This entry lists 18 T cell receptor beta chains sequenced from one sample in a study of shared clonotypes between healthy human individuals. Clones were read by immunoSEQ multiplex PCR, and TCRdb kept only the in-frame ones, dropping some. The data contain a few million clones, just under 95% of them singletons. Positive CCR7 selection of CD45RO-negative cells yielded the naive CD8 cells, and terminally differentiated effector memory CD45RA+ cells were excluded. The sequenced material came from naive CD8+ T cells from PBMCs. The origin of the receptors is a man younger than 30 in good health. Some clones in this sample may be carry-over from other donors' samples.

The rearrangement uses TRBV11-2 and TRBJ2-5; D gene ambiguous. V was shortened by 0 bases and J by 0 bases, with 11 bases between the two germline ends. Germline lookup yields CDR1 SGHAT and CDR2 FQNNGV. The CDR3 runs to 16 residues. The CDR3 DNA sequence: TGTGCCAGCAGCTTAGAAGGCTTCCCGTACCAAGAGACCCAGTACTTC. Its protein is CASSLEGFPYQETQYF.

The V and J genes are TRBV10-3 and TRBJ2-3, with a possible D match to TRBD2 (5 bases). Germline V gene sequence: CDR1 ENHRY, CDR2 SYGVKD. V gave up 0 bases and J gave up 1 base, with 14 bases separating them. The CDR3 is made up of 17 amino acids. CDR3 protein: CAISESREVPGTDTQYF. CDR3 nucleotide sequence: TGTGCCATCAGTGAGTCTCGGGAAGTGCCTGGCACAGATACGCAGTATTTT.

This chain uses TRBV15 with TRBJ2-7, with D perhaps TRBD1 or TRBD2 (5 bases each). The V gene's germline CDR1 is LNHNV and CDR2 YYDKDF (reference sequence). V lost 5 bases, J lost 2 bases, and 10 bases lay in between. This CDR3 is 13 amino acids long. The CDR3 DNA reads as TGTGCCACCAGCTCGGGGCAACCCTACGAGCAGTACTTC. The encoded protein is CATSSGQPYEQYF.

This chain links TRBV18 with TRBJ2-2; TRBD1 agrees at 8 bases. The CDR3 length is 17 residues. Germline V gene sequence: CDR1 KGHSH, CDR2 LQKENI. J lost 2 bases, V lost 2 bases, and 7 bases had no gene match. The CDR3 coding sequence is TGTGCCAGCTCACCATTCAGGACAGGGATTAACACCGGGGAGCTGTTTTTT. Its translation: CASSPFRTGINTGELFF.

V is TRBV5-1 and J is TRBJ2-3; the D is unclear. Germline V gene lookup returns CDR1 SGHRS and CDR2 YFSETQ. Between the trimmed V and J ends, which lost 1 base and 5 bases, there was a span of 14 bases. This CDR3 has 15 amino acids. The CDR3 loop is CASSLLEHSGDTQYF. CDR3 nucleotides: TGCGCCAGCAGCTTGCTCGAGCATTCGGGAGATACGCAGTATTTT.

This chain links TRBV5-1 with TRBJ2-1; the match to TRBD2 covers 8 bases. The germline V gene encodes CDR1 SGHRS and CDR2 YFSETQ. J was trimmed by 9 bases and V by 4 bases; bases with no gene match: 12. The CDR3 totals 15 residues. The CDR3 reads CASSPRGGTYGEQFF. In DNA form, the CDR3 reads TGCGCCAGCAGCCCCCGGGGGGGTACATATGGTGAGCAGTTCTTC.

The chain carries TRBV5-4 and TRBJ1-1, with a tentative D call TRBD1 (6 bases). The ends were cut back, 4 bases at V and 0 bases at J, with 7 bases in the middle. The CDR3 contains 13 residues. Germline V gene lookup returns CDR1 SGHNT and CDR2 YYREEE (reference sequence). CDR3 DNA sequence: TGTGCCAGCAGCGACAGGATGAACACTGAAGCTTTCTTT. Its protein product is CASSDRMNTEAFF.

This rearrangement joins TRBV7-9 to TRBJ1-2, with D perhaps TRBD1 (5 bases). Germline values: CDR1 SEHNR, CDR2 FQNEAQ (reference sequence). This CDR3 comprises 15 residues. V was cut by 5 bases and J by 4 bases, with 17 bases left in between. DNA of the CDR3: TGTGCCAGCAGCGGGGCAGGGCTCCAAGGCTATGGCTACACCTTC. Its protein product is CASSGAGLQGYGYTF.

This sequence joins TRBV19 and TRBJ2-1; a weak D match, TRBD1 (5 bases). V dropped 2 bases and J dropped 1 base, with 15 bases sitting between them. This CDR3 is 17 amino acids long. Germline V gene lookup returns CDR1 LNHDA and CDR2 SQIVND (reference sequence). Written as DNA, the CDR3 is TGTGCCAGTAGTATAATGCAGGGCGGTTATTCCTACAATGAGCAGTTCTTC. This codes for CASSIMQGGYSYNEQFF.

The rearrangement links TRBV15 to TRBJ1-1; the match to TRBD1 covers 7 bases. This CDR3 region has 15 residues. Germline CDR1 and CDR2: LNHNV and YYDKDF (reference sequence). V was clipped by 8 bases and J by 4 bases; unmatched bases: 13. The CDR3 sequence is CATQMGVQGTTEAFF. In DNA form, the CDR3 reads TGTGCCACCCAAATGGGGGTACAGGGGACCACTGAAGCTTTCTTT.

V gene TRBV27 combines with J gene TRBJ2-7, with 9 positions matching TRBD2. The length of the CDR3 is 15 residues. The ends lost 0 bases at V and 5 bases at J; junction bases unmatched: 5. Germline CDR1 is MNHEY and CDR2 is SMNVEV (reference sequence). DNA of the CDR3: TGTGCCAGCAGTTTATCTATAGCGGGAGCCAACGAGCAGTACTTC. It is translated as CASSLSIAGANEQYF.

The chain links TRBV7-3 to TRBJ2-7, with D hard to call. This CDR3 is built from 15 residues. Trimming pared 2 bases from V and 2 bases from J, leaving 13 bases between. CDR1 and CDR2 from the germline V gene are SGHTA and FQGTGA. In DNA, the CDR3 is TGTGCCAGCAGCTTATCCGCCTTTCCTACCTACGAGCAGTACTTC. Protein product: CASSLSAFPTYEQYF.

The sample holds a few counts of this clone. Other DNA sequences in this specimen translate into the identical CDR3. The chain carries TRBV7-9 and TRBJ2-7; D is undetermined. The V end was cut by 4 bases, the J end by 2 bases, with 3 bases between. The germline gives CDR1 SEHNR, CDR2 FQNEAQ (reference sequence). This CDR3 has 11 amino acids. The CDR3 DNA reads as TGTGCCAGCAGCTCCGCCTACGAGCAGTACTTC. This codes for CASSSAYEQYF.

This chain links TRBV10-3 with TRBJ2-1, with 10 bases identical to TRBD2. Germline V CDR1 and CDR2: ENHRY, SYGVKD. The CDR3 is made up of 19 amino acids. Trimming at V came to 3 bases and at J to 0 bases, leaving 11 bases not matched to a gene. As DNA, the CDR3 is TGTGCCATCAGTGATCTAGCGGGAGATTTAGGGTACTCCTACAATGAGCAGTTCTTC. Amino acid sequence: CAISDLAGDLGYSYNEQFF.

The chain uses TRBV28 and TRBJ2-4; possibly TRBD2 for D (5 bases). In germline, CDR1 is MDHEN, CDR2 SYDVKM. This CDR3 region has 16 residues. V lost 2 bases, J lost 9 bases, and 20 bases lay in between. CDR3: CASSLPPGSQRGIQYF. CDR3 DNA sequence: TGTGCCAGCAGTTTACCGCCGGGGTCCCAACGGGGCATTCAGTACTTC.

The chain joins TRBV5-8 to TRBJ1-1; D call uncertain. Trimming shortened V by 4 bases and J by 5 bases, and 12 bases separated the two germline ends. The CDR3 has 13 amino acids. Germline-derived CDR1 and CDR2 are SGHTS and YDEGEE. CDR3 in DNA: TGTGCCAGCAGCCCCTACGTGGGGACTGAAGCTTTCTTT. Translated: CASSPYVGTEAFF. The full variable domain, completed using reference TRBV5-8 and TRBJ1-1, is EAGVTQSPTHLIKTRGQQATLRCSPISGHTSVYWYQQALGLGLQFLLWYDEGEERNRGNFPPRFSGRQFPNYSSELNVNALELEDSALYLCASSPYVGTEAFFGQGTRLTVV.

As to this clone: Other DNA sequences in this specimen translate into the identical CDR3. V and J are TRBV6-1 and TRBJ1-1; D is undetermined. Germline CDR1 MNHNS, CDR2 SASEGT. With 1 base removed from V and 4 bases from J, the gap between germline ends came to 7 bases. The CDR3 consists of 13 residues. The DNA of the CDR3 is TGTGCCAGCAGTGAAGGGGCGCGCACTGAAGCTTTCTTT. It encodes CASSEGARTEAFF.

The chain carries TRBV7-9 and TRBJ1-1; no reliable D call. The CDR3 is 14 residues long. V lost 2 bases and J 1 base, leaving 8 bases between the germline ends. Germline loops: CDR1 SEHNR, CDR2 FQNEAQ (reference sequence). The CDR3 sequence: CASSLFIENTEAFF. The CDR3 nucleotides are TGTGCCAGCAGCTTATTTATTGAGAACACTGAAGCTTTCTTT.